Listed below are T cell receptor beta chains from one sample, sequenced in a study of blood T cell repertoires in COVID-19. Clones were sequenced by immunoSEQ multiplex PCR, and TCRdb holds only the in-frame ones, with some missing. The table lists about 220,000 clones, 80% to 90% of them singletons, with around 2.4% in the top ten. Sequenced material: peripheral blood. The receptors come from a man between 35 and 55 years old who had recovered from COVID-19. The CDR3 runs from the conserved cysteine through the conserved F or W.

v_gene	j_gene	CDR3aa
TRBV11-3	TRBJ1-6	CASSPGTPNSPLHF
TRBV11-2	TRBJ2-7	CASSDLAAPYEQYF
TRBV27	TRBJ2-7	CASSLRSSTEQYF
TRBV7-2	TRBJ2-2	CASSLFQGRDTGELFF
TRBV4-1	TRBJ2-7	CASRESSSYEQYF
TRBV5-4	TRBJ1-1	CASSLAGTLTEAFF
TRBV19	TRBJ2-2	CASTQPGTSNTGELFF
TRBV2	TRBJ1-4	CASSDPDSSNEKLFF
TRBV19	TRBJ1-2	CASSIWSGGNYGYTF
TRBV2	TRBJ1-1	CASSADRGRAFF